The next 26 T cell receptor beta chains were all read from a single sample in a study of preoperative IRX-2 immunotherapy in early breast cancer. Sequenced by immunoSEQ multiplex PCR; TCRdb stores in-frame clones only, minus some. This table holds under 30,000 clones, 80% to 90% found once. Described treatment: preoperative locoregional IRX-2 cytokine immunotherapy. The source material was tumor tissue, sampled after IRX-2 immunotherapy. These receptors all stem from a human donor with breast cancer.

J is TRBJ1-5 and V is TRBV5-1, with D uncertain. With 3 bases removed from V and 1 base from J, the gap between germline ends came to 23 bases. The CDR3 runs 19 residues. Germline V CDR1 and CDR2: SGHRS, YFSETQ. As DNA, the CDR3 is TGCGCCAGCAGCTGCTACAAGGGTTTGAGAGAAACGAGCAATCAGCCCCAGCATTTT. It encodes CASSCYKGLRETSNQPQHF.

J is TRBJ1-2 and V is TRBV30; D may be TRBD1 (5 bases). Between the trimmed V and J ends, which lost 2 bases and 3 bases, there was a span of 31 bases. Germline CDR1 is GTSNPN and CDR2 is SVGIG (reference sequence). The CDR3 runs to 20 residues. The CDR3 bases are TGTGCCTGGAGTCGGCGGGGCAGCACCGGGAGATTGGCAAACTACTATGGCTACACCTTC. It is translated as CAWSRRGSTGRLANYYGYTF.

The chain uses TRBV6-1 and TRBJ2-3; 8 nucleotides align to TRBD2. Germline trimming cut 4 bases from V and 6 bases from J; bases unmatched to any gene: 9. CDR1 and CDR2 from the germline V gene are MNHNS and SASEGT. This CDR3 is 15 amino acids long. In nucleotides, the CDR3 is TGTGCCAGCAGTGTCCTAGGCGGGGGGCCGGATACGCAGTATTTT. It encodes CASSVLGGGPDTQYF.

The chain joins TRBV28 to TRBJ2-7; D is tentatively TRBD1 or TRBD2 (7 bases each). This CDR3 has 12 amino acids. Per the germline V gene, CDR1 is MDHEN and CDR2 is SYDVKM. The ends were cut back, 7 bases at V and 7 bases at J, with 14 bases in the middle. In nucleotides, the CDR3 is TGTGCCAGCACCTCCCAGGGGGGGGAGCAGTACTTC. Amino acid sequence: CASTSQGGEQYF.

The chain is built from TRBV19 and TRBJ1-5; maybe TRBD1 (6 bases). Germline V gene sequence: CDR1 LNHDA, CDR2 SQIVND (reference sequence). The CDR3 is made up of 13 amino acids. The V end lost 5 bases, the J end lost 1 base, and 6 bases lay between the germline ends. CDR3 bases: TGTGCCAGTAGTCAGGGGAGCAATCAGCCCCAGCATTTT. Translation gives CASSQGSNQPQHF.

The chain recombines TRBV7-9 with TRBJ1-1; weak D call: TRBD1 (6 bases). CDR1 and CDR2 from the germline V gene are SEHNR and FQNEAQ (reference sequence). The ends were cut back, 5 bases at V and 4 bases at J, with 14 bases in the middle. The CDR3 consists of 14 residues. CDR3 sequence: CASSPPGEGTEAFF. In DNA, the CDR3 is TGTGCCAGCAGCCCCCCAGGGGAGGGCACTGAAGCTTTCTTT.

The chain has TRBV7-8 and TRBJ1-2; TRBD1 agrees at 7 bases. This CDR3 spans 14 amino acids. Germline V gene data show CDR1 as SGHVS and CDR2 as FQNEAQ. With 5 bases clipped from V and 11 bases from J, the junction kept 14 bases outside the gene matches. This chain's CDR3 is CASSPQTGLDRYTF. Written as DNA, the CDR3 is TGTGCCAGCAGCCCCCAGACAGGGCTGGACCGGTACACCTTC.

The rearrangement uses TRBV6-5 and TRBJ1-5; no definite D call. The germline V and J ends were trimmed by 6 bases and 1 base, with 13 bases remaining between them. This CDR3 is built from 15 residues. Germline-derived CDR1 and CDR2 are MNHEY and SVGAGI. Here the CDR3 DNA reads TGTGCCAGCAGCCCTCCCCCTCAGAGCAATCAGCCCCAGCATTTT. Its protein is CASSPPPQSNQPQHF.

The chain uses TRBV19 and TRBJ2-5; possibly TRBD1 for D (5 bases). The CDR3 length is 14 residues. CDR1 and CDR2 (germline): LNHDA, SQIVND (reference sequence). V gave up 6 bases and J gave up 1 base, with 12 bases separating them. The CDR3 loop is CASRKQAFQETQYF. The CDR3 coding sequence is TGTGCCAGTAGGAAACAGGCATTCCAAGAGACCCAGTACTTC.

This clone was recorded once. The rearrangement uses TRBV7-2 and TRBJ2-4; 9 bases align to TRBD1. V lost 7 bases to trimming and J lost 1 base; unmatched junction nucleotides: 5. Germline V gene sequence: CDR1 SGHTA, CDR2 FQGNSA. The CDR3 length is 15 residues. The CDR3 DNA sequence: TGTGCCAGCACCAACAGGGGGCTGGCCAAAAACATTCAGTACTTC. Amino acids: CASTNRGLAKNIQYF.

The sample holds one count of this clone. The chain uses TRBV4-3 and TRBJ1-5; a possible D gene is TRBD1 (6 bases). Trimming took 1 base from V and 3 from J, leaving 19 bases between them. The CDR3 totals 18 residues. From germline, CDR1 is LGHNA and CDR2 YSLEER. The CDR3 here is CASSQGNREGATNQPQHF. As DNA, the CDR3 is TGCGCCAGCAGCCAAGGTAACAGGGAGGGAGCCACCAATCAGCCCCAGCATTTT.

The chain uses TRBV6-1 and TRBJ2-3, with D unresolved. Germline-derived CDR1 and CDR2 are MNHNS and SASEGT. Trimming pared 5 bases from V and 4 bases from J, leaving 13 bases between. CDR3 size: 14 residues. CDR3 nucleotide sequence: TGTGCCAGCAGTCACACCTTTAGGTCAGATACGCAGTATTTT. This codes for CASSHTFRSDTQYF.

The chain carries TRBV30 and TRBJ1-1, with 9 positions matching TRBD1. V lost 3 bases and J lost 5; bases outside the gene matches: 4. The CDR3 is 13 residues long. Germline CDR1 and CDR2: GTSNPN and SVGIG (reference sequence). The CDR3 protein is CAWSTGQGTEAFF. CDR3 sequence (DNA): TGTGCCTGGAGCACAGGACAGGGGACTGAAGCTTTCTTT.

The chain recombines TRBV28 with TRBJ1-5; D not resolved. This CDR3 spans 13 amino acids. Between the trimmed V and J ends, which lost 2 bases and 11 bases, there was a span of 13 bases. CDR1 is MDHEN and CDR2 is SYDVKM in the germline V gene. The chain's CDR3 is CASSLRGFMSQHF. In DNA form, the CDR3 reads TGTGCCAGCAGTTTAAGAGGGTTCATGTCCCAGCATTTT.

CDR3 sequence reads: CASSFWGGNEQFF. As DNA, the CDR3 is TGCGCCAGCAGCTTCTGGGGTGGCAATGAGCAGTTCTTC. J is TRBJ2-1 and V is TRBV5-1; the D is unclear. V was pared by 2 bases and J by 6 bases, with 9 bases between. CDR1 is SGHRS and CDR2 is YFSETQ in the germline V gene. This CDR3 has 13 residues.

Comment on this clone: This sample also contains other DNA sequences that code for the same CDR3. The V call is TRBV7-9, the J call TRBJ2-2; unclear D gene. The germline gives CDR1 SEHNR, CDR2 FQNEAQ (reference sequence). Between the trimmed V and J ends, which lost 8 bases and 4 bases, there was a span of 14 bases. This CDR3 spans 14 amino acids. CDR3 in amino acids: CASRNFATTGELFF. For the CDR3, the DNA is TGTGCCAGCCGCAATTTTGCAACCACCGGGGAGCTGTTTTTT.

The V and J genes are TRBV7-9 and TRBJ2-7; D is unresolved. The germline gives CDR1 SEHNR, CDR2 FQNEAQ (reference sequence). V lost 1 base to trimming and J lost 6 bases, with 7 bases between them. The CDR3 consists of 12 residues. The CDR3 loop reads CASSLVAGEQYF. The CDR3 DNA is TGTGCCAGCAGCTTAGTCGCAGGCGAGCAGTACTTC.

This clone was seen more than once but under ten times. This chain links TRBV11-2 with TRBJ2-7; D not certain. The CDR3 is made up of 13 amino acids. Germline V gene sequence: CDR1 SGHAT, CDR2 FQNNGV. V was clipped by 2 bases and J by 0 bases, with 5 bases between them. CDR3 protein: CASSLHSSYEQYF. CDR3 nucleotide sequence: TGTGCCAGCAGCTTACACAGCTCCTACGAGCAGTACTTC.

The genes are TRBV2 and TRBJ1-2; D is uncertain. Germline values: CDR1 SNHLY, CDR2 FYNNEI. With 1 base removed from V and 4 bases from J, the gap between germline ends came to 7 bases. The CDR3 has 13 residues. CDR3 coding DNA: TGTGCCAGCAGTGAAGTAGCGCCCTATGGCTACACCTTC. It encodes CASSEVAPYGYTF.

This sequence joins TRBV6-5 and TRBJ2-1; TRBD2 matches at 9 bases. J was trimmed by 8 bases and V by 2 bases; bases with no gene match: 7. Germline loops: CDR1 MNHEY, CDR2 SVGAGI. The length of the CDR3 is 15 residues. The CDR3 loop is CASSYAGGTRDEQFF. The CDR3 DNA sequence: TGTGCCAGCAGTTACGCGGGAGGGACCAGGGATGAGCAGTTCTTC.

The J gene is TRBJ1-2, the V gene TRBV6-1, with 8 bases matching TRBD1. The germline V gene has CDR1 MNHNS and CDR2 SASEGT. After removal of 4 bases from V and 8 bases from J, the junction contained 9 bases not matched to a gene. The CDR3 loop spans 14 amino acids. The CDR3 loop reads CASSAKQGGIGYTF. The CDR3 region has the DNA TGTGCCAGCAGTGCAAAACAGGGGGGGATAGGCTACACCTTC.

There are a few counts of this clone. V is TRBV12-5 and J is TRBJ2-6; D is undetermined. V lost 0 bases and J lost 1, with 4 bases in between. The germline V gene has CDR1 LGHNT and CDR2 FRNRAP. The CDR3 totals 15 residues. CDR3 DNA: TGTGCTAGTGGTTTGGTACAGTCTGGGGCCAACGTCCTGACTTTC. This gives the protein CASGLVQSGANVLTF. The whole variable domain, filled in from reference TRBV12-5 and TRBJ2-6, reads DARVTQTPRHKVTEMGQEVTMRCQPILGHNTVFWYRQTMMQGLELLAYFRNRAPLDDSGMPKDRFSAEMPDATLATLKIQPSEPRDSAVYFCASGLVQSGANVLTFGAGSRLTVL.

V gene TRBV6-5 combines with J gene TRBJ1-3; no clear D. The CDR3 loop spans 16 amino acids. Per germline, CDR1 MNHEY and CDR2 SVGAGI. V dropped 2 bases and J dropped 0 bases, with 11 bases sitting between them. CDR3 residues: CASSYGQTFSGNTIYF. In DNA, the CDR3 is TGTGCCAGCAGTTACGGGCAGACATTCTCTGGAAACACCATATATTTT.

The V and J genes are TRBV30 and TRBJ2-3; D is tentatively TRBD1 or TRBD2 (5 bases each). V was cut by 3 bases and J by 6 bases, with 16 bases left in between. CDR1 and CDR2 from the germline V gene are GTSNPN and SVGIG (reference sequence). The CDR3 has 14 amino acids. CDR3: CAWSSRGPGDTQYF. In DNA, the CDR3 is TGTGCCTGGAGCTCCCGGGGCCCTGGGGATACGCAGTATTTT. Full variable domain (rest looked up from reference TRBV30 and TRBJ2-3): SQTIHQWPATLVQPVGSPLSLECTVEGTSNPNLYWYRQAAGRGLQLLFYSVGIGQISSEVPQNLSASRPQDRQFILSSKKLLLSDSGFYLCAWSSRGPGDTQYFGPGTRLTVL.

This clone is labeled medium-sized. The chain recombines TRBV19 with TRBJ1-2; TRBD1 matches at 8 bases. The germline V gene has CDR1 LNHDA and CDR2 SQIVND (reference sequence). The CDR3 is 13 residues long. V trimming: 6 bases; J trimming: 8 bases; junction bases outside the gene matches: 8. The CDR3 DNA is TGTGCCAGTAGACTAGACAGGGGATACGGCTACACCTTC. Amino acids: CASRLDRGYGYTF.

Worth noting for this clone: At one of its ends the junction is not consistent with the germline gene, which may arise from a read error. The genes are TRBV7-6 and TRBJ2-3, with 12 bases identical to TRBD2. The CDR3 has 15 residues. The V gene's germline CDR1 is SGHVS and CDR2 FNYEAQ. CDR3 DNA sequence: TGTGCCAGCAGCCTAGCGGGGGGGAAGTCAGATACGCAGTATTTT. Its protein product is CASSLAGGKSDTQYF.